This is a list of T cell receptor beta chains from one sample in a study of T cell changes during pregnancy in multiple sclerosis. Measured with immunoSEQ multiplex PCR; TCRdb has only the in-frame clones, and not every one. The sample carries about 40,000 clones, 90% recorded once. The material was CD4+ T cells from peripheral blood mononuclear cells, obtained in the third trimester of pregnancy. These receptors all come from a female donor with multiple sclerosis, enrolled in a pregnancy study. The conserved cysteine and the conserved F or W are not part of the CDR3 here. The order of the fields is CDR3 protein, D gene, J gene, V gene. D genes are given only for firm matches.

cdr3_aa: ASSRTGYEQY
d_call: TRBD1
j_call: TRBJ2-7
v_call: TRBV6-6

cdr3_aa: ASSPAQFATNEKLF
d_call: NA
j_call: TRBJ1-4
v_call: TRBV18

cdr3_aa: ASSEVQGAFRDTQY
d_call: TRBD1
j_call: TRBJ2-3
v_call: TRBV6-1

cdr3_aa: AVLGQGWTSSYNEQF
d_call: TRBD1
j_call: TRBJ2-1
v_call: TRBV2

cdr3_aa: ASSTQTDTQY
d_call: NA
j_call: TRBJ2-3
v_call: TRBV9

cdr3_aa: ASSLGTSGRRVNEQY
d_call: TRBD2
j_call: TRBJ2-7
v_call: TRBV4-1

cdr3_aa: ASSLDRASGRLQKRETQY
d_call: TRBD2
j_call: TRBJ2-5
v_call: TRBV11-2

cdr3_aa: SVVGVGGTEAF
d_call: NA
j_call: TRBJ1-1
v_call: TRBV29-1

cdr3_aa: ASSSQTGQSYNEQF
d_call: NA
j_call: TRBJ2-1
v_call: TRBV11-2

cdr3_aa: ASSATLAGTGGDEQF
d_call: TRBD1
j_call: TRBJ2-1
v_call: TRBV18

cdr3_aa: ASSLAAVPYNEQF
d_call: NA
j_call: TRBJ2-1
v_call: TRBV14

cdr3_aa: AISEGRGLSEAF
d_call: NA
j_call: TRBJ1-1
v_call: TRBV10-3

cdr3_aa: ASSLTGNNYEQY
d_call: NA
j_call: TRBJ2-7
v_call: TRBV5-1

cdr3_aa: ASSKQITADTQY
d_call: NA
j_call: TRBJ2-3
v_call: TRBV7-2

cdr3_aa: ASSLPGLQQF
d_call: NA
j_call: TRBJ2-1
v_call: TRBV7-9

cdr3_aa: ASSLGGRGKDTEAF
d_call: TRBD1
j_call: TRBJ1-1
v_call: TRBV28

cdr3_aa: ASSSYTTQANEQF
d_call: NA
j_call: TRBJ2-1
v_call: TRBV28

cdr3_aa: ASRTVAGRGYT
d_call: NA
j_call: TRBJ1-2
v_call: TRBV28

cdr3_aa: ASSLGQGASYGYT
d_call: TRBD1
j_call: TRBJ1-2
v_call: TRBV7-2

cdr3_aa: ASIYRDRGTGELF
d_call: TRBD1
j_call: TRBJ2-2
v_call: TRBV28

cdr3_aa: ASSVGQGITGSGNTIY
d_call: TRBD1
j_call: TRBJ1-3
v_call: TRBV9

cdr3_aa: ASTRTGGSYEQY
d_call: TRBD1
j_call: TRBJ2-7
v_call: TRBV2

cdr3_aa: ASSPVVTYNEQF
d_call: NA
j_call: TRBJ2-1
v_call: TRBV2

cdr3_aa: ASSEGDRDTGELF
d_call: TRBD1
j_call: TRBJ2-2
v_call: TRBV9

cdr3_aa: ASSEKGIPYEQY
d_call: NA
j_call: TRBJ2-7
v_call: TRBV2

cdr3_aa: ASSLGTVSTDTQY
d_call: TRBD1
j_call: TRBJ2-3
v_call: TRBV5-1

cdr3_aa: ASSYEGASEQY
d_call: NA
j_call: TRBJ2-7
v_call: TRBV6-5

cdr3_aa: ASSSRIPRGYT
d_call: NA
j_call: TRBJ1-2
v_call: TRBV7-8